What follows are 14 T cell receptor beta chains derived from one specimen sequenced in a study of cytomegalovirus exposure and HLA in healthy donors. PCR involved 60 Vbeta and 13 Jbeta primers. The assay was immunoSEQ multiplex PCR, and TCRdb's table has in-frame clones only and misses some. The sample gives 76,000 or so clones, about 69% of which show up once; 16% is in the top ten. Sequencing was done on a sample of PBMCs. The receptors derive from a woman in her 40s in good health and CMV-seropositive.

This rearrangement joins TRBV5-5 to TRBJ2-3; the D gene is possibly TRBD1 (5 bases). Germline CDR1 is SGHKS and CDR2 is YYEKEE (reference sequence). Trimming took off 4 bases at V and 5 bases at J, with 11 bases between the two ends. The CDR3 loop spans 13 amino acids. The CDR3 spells CASSPGNRDTQYF. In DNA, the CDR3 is TGTGCCAGCAGCCCAGGGAACCGAGATACGCAGTATTTT.

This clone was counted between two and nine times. The CDR3 bases are TGTGCCATCAGTGAGGTCCGGGACACTGAAGCTTTCTTT. Protein sequence: CAISEVRDTEAFF. This chain connects TRBV10-3 to TRBJ1-1; D gene uncertain. Germline V gene sequence: CDR1 ENHRY, CDR2 SYGVKD. Trimming took off 2 bases at V and 3 bases at J, with 7 bases between the two ends. This CDR3 region has 13 residues.

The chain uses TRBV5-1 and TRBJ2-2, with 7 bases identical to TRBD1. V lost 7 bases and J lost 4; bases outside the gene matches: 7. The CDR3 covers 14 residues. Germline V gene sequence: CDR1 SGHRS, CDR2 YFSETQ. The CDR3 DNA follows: TGCGCCAGCGCGACAGGGAGCGGCACCGGGGAGCTGTTTTTT. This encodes CASATGSGTGELFF. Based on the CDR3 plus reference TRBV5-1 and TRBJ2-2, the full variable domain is KAGVTQTPRYLIKTRGQQVTLSCSPISGHRSVSWYQQTPGQGLQFLFEYFSETQRNKGNFPGRFSGRQFSNSRSEMNVSTLELGDSALYLCASATGSGTGELFFGEGSRLTVL.

The CDR3 sequence: CAGSDRLSNQPQHF. Here the CDR3 DNA reads TGTGCCGGCTCCGACAGGCTAAGCAATCAGCCCCAGCATTTT. This chain uses TRBV19 with TRBJ1-5; a possible D gene is TRBD1 (6 bases). V lost 11 bases to trimming and J lost 1 base, with 15 bases between them. CDR3 size: 14 residues. In germline, CDR1 is LNHDA, CDR2 SQIVND (reference sequence).

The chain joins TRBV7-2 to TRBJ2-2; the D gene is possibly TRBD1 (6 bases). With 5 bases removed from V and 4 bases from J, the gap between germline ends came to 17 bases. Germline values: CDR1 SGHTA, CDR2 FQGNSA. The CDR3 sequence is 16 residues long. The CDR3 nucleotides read TGTGCCAGCAGCGGGTCGGGACAAACTACCACCGGGGAGCTGTTTTTT. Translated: CASSGSGQTTTGELFF.

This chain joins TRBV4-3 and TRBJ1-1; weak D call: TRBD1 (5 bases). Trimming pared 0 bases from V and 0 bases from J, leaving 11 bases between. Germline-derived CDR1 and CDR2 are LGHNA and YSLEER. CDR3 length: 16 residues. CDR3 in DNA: TGCGCCAGCAGCCAAGATCCCGTGGGGCTGAACACTGAAGCTTTCTTT. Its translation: CASSQDPVGLNTEAFF.

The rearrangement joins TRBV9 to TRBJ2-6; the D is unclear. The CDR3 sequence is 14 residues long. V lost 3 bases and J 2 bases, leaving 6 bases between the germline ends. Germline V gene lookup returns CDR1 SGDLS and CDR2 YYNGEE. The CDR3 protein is CASSGTAGANVLTF. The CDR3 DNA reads TGTGCCAGCAGCGGAACTGCTGGGGCCAACGTCCTGACTTTC.

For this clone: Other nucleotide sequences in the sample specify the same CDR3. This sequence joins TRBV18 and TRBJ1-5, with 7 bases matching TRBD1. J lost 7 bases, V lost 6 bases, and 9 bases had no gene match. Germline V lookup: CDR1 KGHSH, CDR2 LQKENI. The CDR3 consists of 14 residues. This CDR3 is CASSLDRAGQPQHF. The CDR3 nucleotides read TGTGCCAGCTCGCTAGACAGGGCCGGGCAGCCCCAGCATTTT.

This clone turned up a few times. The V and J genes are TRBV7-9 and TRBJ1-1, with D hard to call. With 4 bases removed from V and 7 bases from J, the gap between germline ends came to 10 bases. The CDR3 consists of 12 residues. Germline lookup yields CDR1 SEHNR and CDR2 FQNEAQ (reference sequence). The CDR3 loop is CASSSQNLEAFF. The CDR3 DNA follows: TGTGCCAGCAGCTCACAAAACCTTGAAGCTTTCTTT.

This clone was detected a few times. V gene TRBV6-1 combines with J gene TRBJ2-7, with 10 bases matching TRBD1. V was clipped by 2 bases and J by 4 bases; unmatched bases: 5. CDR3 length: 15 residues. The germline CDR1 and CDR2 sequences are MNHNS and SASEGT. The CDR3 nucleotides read TGTGCCAGCAGTGAATCCAGGACAGGGGGTTACGAGCAGTACTTC. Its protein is CASSESRTGGYEQYF.

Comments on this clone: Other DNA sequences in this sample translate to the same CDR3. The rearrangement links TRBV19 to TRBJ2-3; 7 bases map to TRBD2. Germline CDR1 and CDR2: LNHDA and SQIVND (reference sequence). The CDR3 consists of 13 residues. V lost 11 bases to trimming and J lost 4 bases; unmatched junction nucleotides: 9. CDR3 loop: CASRVAGADTQYF. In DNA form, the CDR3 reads TGTGCCTCGAGGGTGGCGGGGGCAGATACGCAGTATTTT.

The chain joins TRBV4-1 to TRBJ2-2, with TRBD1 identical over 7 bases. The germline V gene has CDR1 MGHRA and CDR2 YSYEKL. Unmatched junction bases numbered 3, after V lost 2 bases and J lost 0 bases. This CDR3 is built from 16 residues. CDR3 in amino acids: CASSQPDRSNTGELFF. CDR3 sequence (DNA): TGCGCCAGCAGCCAACCGGACAGGTCGAACACCGGGGAGCTGTTTTTT.

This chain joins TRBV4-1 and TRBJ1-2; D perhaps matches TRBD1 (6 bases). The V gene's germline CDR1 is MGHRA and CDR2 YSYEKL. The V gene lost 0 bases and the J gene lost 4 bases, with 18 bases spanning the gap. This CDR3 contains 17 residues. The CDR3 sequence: CASSQDPQTGWFYGYTF. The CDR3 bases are TGCGCCAGCAGCCAAGACCCGCAGACAGGATGGTTCTATGGCTACACCTTC.

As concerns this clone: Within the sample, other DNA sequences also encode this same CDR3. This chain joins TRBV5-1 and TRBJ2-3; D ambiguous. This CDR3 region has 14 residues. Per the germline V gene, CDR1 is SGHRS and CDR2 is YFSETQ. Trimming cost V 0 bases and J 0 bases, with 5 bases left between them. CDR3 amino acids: CASSLGPSTDTQYF. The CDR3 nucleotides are TGCGCCAGCAGCTTGGGGCCTAGCACAGATACGCAGTATTTT.